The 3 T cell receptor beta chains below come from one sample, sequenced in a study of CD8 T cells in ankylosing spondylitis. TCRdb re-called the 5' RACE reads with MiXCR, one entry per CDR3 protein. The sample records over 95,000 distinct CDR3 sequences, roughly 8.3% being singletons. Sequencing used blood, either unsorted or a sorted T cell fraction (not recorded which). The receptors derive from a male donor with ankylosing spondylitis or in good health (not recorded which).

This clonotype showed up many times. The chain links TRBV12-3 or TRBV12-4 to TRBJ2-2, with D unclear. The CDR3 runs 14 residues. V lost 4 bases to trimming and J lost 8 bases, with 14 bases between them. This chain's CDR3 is CASSYEAPRGELFF. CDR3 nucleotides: TGTGCCAGCAGTTATGAGGCCCCCAGAGGGGAGCTGTTTTTT.

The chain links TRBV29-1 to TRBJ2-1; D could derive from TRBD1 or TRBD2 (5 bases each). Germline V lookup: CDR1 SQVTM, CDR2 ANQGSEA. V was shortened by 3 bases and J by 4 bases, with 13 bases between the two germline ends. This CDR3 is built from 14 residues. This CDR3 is CSVDKRNRYNEQFF. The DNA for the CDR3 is TGCAGCGTTGATAAGCGGAACAGGTACAATGAGCAGTTCTTC.

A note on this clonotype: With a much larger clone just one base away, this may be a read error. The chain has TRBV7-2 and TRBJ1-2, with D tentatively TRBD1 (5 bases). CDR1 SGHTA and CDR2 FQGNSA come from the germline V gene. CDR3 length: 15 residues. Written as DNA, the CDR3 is TGTGCCAGCAGCTTATCCCTTTACGGACACTATGACTACACCTTC. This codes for CASSLSLYGHYDYTF.